A selection of T cell receptor beta chains follows, all from one sample in a study of cytomegalovirus exposure and HLA in healthy donors. TCRdb's table, derived via immunoSEQ multiplex PCR, lists solely in-frame clones and lacks some. The repertoire holds roughly 75,000 clones, with around 94% as singletons. The sample was PBMCs. Receptors were obtained from a woman aged 18 to 35 in good health and CMV-seronegative. The CDR3 runs from the conserved cysteine through the conserved F or W. Each record gives: clone size, V gene, D gene, J gene, CDR3 DNA, CDR3 protein. The D gene is left open where the match is weak. Clone size is not always given. Where it is, it says once, few, many or a class for expanded clones.

NA	TRBV27	NA	TRBJ1-5	TGTGCCAGCACCCCCCGGTATGGGGACACGGGCCTTTCAGCCCAGCATTTT	CASTPRYGDTGLSAQHF
NA	TRBV7-2	NA	TRBJ2-7	TGTGCCAGCAGCTTCAGGAACGAGCAGTACTTC	CASSFRNEQYF
NA	TRBV6-5	NA	TRBJ1-1	TGTGCCAGCAGACACCAGGGGAACACTGAAGCTTTCTTT	CASRHQGNTEAFF
NA	TRBV2	TRBD1	TRBJ2-7	TGTGCCAGCAGTGAATGGCCGGGACAGGGTTTGACCTACGAGCAGTACTTC	CASSEWPGQGLTYEQYF
NA	TRBV5-1	NA	TRBJ1-2	TGCGCCAGCAGCTTGGACAGGGATGGCTACACCTTC	CASSLDRDGYTF
NA	TRBV19	TRBD1	TRBJ2-2	TGTGCCAGTAGTATTTCGAGGGACAGGAACACCGGGGAGCTGTTTTTT	CASSISRDRNTGELFF
once	TRBV7-2	NA	TRBJ1-5	TGTGCCAGCAGCCCCCAGACCTACAGGATTCAGCCCCAGCATTTT	CASSPQTYRIQPQHF
NA	TRBV6-5	NA	TRBJ2-3	TGTGCCAGCAGTTCCCAGGGTCCCGCCACAGATACGCAGTATTTT	CASSSQGPATDTQYF
NA	TRBV4-1	TRBD1	TRBJ2-7	TGCGCCAGCAGCCAAGAGAGTGCGGACAGGGGCTACGAGCAGTACTTC	CASSQESADRGYEQYF
NA	TRBV11-2	TRBD2	TRBJ2-7	TGTGCCAGCAGCTCGACCCTAGCGGGGGCCCCACCCTCCTACGAGCAGTACTTC	CASSSTLAGAPPSYEQYF
NA	TRBV2	NA	TRBJ2-1	TGTGCCAGCAGTGAGCGGGGCCAACTCTCCTACAATGAGCAGTTCTTC	CASSERGQLSYNEQFF
NA	TRBV5-4	TRBD2	TRBJ2-7	TGTGCCAGCAGCCGTACTAGCGGGAGATCCTACGAGCAGTACTTC	CASSRTSGRSYEQYF
few	TRBV6-5	NA	TRBJ2-5	TGTGCCAGCAGTTATGGGACACTAGGGGAGACCCAGTACTTC	CASSYGTLGETQYF
NA	TRBV21-1	NA	TRBJ2-1	TGTGCCTTGAGGGGGACTAGCGGGGCTCTCCAGTTCTTC	CALRGTSGALQFF
NA	TRBV27	TRBD2	TRBJ2-7	TGTGCCAGCAGTTTGGAGCGGGACTACGAGCAGTACTTC	CASSLERDYEQYF
few	TRBV4-1	NA	TRBJ2-7	TGCGCCAGCAGCCAAGAAGCGGAGAGGGTCTACGAGCAGTACTTC	CASSQEAERVYEQYF
NA	TRBV28	NA	TRBJ1-5	TGTGCCAGCAGTCCCGACAATTCCAATCAGCCCCAGCATTTT	CASSPDNSNQPQHF
once	TRBV6-5	TRBD2	TRBJ2-7	TGTGCCAGCAGTCCCCGCCGAGCGGGGGGCTACGAGCAGTACTTC	CASSPRRAGGYEQYF
NA	TRBV15	NA	TRBJ2-7	TGTGCCACCAGCAGATCGGACAGCTTTCCCTACGAGCAGTACTTC	CATSRSDSFPYEQYF
once	TRBV28	TRBD1	TRBJ2-3	TGTGCCAGCAGTGATCAGGGGGCGCGTTCTGCAGATACGCAGTATTTT	CASSDQGARSADTQYF
NA	TRBV10-3	NA	TRBJ2-1	TGTGCCATCAGTGAGTCCGGGACTCAATACAATGAGCAGTTCTTC	CAISESGTQYNEQFF
NA	TRBV6-1	NA	TRBJ1-1	TGTGCCAGCAGTGAAGCCGAGGGATCGAACACTGAAGCTTTCTTT	CASSEAEGSNTEAFF
NA	TRBV4-3	TRBD1	TRBJ1-1	TGCGCCAGCAGCCTCAGACAGGGGCGAGCTGAAGCTTTCTTT	CASSLRQGRAEAFF
NA	TRBV6-1	NA	TRBJ1-4	TGTGCCAGCAGGCCGAGGAAAACTAATGAAAAACTGTTTTTT	CASRPRKTNEKLFF
NA	TRBV6-1	TRBD2	TRBJ2-3	TGTGCCAGCAGTATGATAGCGGGGAGCACAGATACGCAGTATTTT	CASSMIAGSTDTQYF
NA	TRBV28	NA	TRBJ1-5	TGTGCCAGCACACCCGGGGGGCCTGGCAATCAGCCCCAGCATTTT	CASTPGGPGNQPQHF